This TCR beta chain was captured in a study of shared clonotypes between healthy human individuals. The sample holds a few counts of this clone. The CDR3 covers 18 residues. V dropped 1 base and J dropped 2; count of bases not matched to a gene: 9. Germline CDR1 and CDR2: SGHVS and FNYEAQ. This table comes from immunoSEQ multiplex PCR, and its TCRdb copy is limited to in-frame clones, with some not included. The repertoire holds about a million clones, with 70% to 85% as singletons. The sequence was collected from a young man in good health. Some clones in this sample may be carry-over from other donors' samples. Sequencing was performed on memory CD4+ T cells from PBMCs. The subset: CD45RA-negative fraction. The V gene is TRBV7-6, the J gene TRBJ2-2; 8 nucleotides line up with TRBD1. Here the CDR3 reads CASSLDVRQGPNTGELFF. The DNA for the CDR3 is TGTGCCAGCAGCTTAGACGTGAGACAGGGGCCCAACACCGGGGAGCTGTTTTTT.